Here is one T cell receptor beta chain with its context. This CDR3 contains 15 residues. Germline lookup yields CDR1 SGHVS and CDR2 FQNEAQ. The V and J ends lost 4 bases and 4 bases respectively, with 17 bases between them. The data were obtained in a study of cytomegalovirus exposure and HLA in healthy donors. Both 60 Vbeta primers and 13 Jbeta primers went into the PCR. Authors' data handling: There were 80 million to 95 million unique TCR beta chains by a later count, and about 12 million of them were shared. Here immunoSEQ multiplex PCR was the method, and the copy in TCRdb shows in-frame clones only, minus some. V, J and clone size are taken as reported in that table, and D and trimming were inferred from the DNA itself. Of 100,000 or so clones in the sample, 65% to 85% were seen once.

V usage is TRBV7-8 and J usage is TRBJ2-7, with a tentative D call TRBD2 (5 bases). The receptor's source is a man between 18 and 29 years old in good health and CMV-seronegative. The sequenced sample was PBMCs. The CDR3 loop reads CASSSVRTGKYEQYF. CDR3 DNA: TGTGCCAGCAGCTCCGTCCGGACGGGAAAATACGAGCAGTACTTC.